This T cell receptor (beta chain) was captured in a study of blood T cells in healthy people across ages. Overall study results and limits: Long-lived donors exceeded aged donors in naive CD4+ cells and diversity.

Note on this clonotype: Its antigen is unidentified.

A sample-barcoded 5' primer and a J-beta primer mix were used in a second PCR of roughly 7 to 12 cycles. The template-switch adaptor was a 5' adaptor with 12 random nucleotides. It tagged each cDNA molecule. TCRdb ran MiXCR on the 5' RACE reads and lists one entry per CDR3 protein. The table shows under 2,000,000 distinct CDR3 sequences, with around half occurring only once. This CDR3 has 12 residues. Germline lookup yields CDR1 SGHDT and CDR2 YYEEEE. Trimming removed 6 bases at V and 4 bases at J, with 8 bases between. The chain employs TRBV5-6 and TRBJ2-1, with D perhaps matching TRBD2 (5 bases). This receptor was taken from a woman between 40 and 55 years old in good health. The sequencing sample was made of blood. The chain's CDR3 is CASMVAYNEQFF. CDR3 bases: TGTGCCAGCATGGTAGCGTACAATGAGCAGTTCTTC.